The clone carrying this TCR beta chain was seen repeatedly, ten times or more. The ends were cut back, 5 bases at V and 8 bases at J, with 15 bases in the middle. Germline CDR1 and CDR2: PRHDT and FYEKMQ (reference sequence). The CDR3 sequence is 13 residues long. RNA transcripts gave rise to amplified TCR beta CDR3 regions. The TCR CDR3 first-round RT-PCR relied on the HTBI primer set. TCRdb reanalysed the multiplex PCR reads using MiXCR and keeps one entry per CDR3 protein. The profile shows about 410,000 distinct CDR3 sequences, roughly 15% of them singletons. Patients with uncontrolled infections, other autoimmune diseases, pregnancy or lactation were excluded. This sample holds PBMCs from less than 13 ml fresh peripheral blood. The record originates from a study of T cells in Graves' hyperthyroidism and ophthalmopathy.

The sequenced sample consisted of blood. This receptor was taken from a woman in her twenties or thirties with Graves' ophthalmopathy. The chain links TRBV13 to TRBJ1-1; perhaps TRBD1 as D (6 bases). CDR3 sequence: CASSPSEGGEAFF. As DNA, the CDR3 is TGTGCCAGCAGCCCCTCTGAAGGGGGGGAAGCTTTCTTT.